The 9 T cell receptor beta chains presented below share a single source sample, sequenced in a study of OX40 agonist ivuxolimab in advanced cancers. Clones were read by immunoSEQ multiplex PCR, and TCRdb kept only the in-frame ones, dropping some. Of roughly 71,000 clones listed, 88% are singletons. The specimen comprised CD4+ or CD8+ T cells sorted from blood, sampled in a trial of the OX40 agonist ivuxolimab. These receptors came from an adult with an advanced solid tumor such as melanoma, head and neck, liver or kidney cancer.

The chain joins TRBV7-6 to TRBJ2-1; TRBD1 matches at 12 bases. Germline CDR1 is SGHVS and CDR2 is FNYEAQ. CDR3 size: 15 residues. Losses at the gene ends were 3 bases for V and 7 bases for J; bases not matched to a gene: 4. The CDR3 is CASSLGTGGRNEQFF. The CDR3 DNA sequence: TGTGCCAGCAGCTTGGGGACAGGGGGCCGGAATGAGCAGTTCTTC.

The DNA for the CDR3 is TGTGCCAGTACCAGCGGGGGCCTATACACCGGGGAGCTGTTTTTT. It translates to CASTSGGLYTGELFF. V is TRBV19 and J is TRBJ2-2; 8 positions match TRBD2. Germline assignment: CDR1 LNHDA and CDR2 SQIVND (reference sequence). The CDR3 has 15 amino acids. Trimming took 7 bases from V and 3 from J; bases not matched to a gene: 7.

This sequence joins TRBV7-2 and TRBJ2-1, with D possibly TRBD2 on 6 matching bases. V was clipped by 9 bases and J by 2 bases, with 14 bases between them. The CDR3 loop spans 14 amino acids. Germline loops: CDR1 SGHTA, CDR2 FQGNSA. CDR3: CASRGTVTYNEQFF. Here the CDR3 DNA reads TGTGCCAGTCGGGGGACTGTCACCTACAATGAGCAGTTCTTC.

CDR3 nucleotide sequence: TGTGCCATCAGTGGGGGTGGGACAGTACAAGAGACCCAGTACTTC. Amino acid sequence: CAISGGGTVQETQYF. The chain has TRBV10-3 and TRBJ2-5; 7 positions match TRBD1. The CDR3 is 15 residues long. Trimming took 4 bases from V and 2 from J; bases not matched to a gene: 7. CDR1 is ENHRY, CDR2 SYGVKD, per germline.

This chain joins TRBV7-6 and TRBJ1-1; no clear D. The CDR3 runs 13 residues. The germline V gene has CDR1 SGHVS and CDR2 FNYEAQ. V gave up 5 bases and J gave up 2 bases, with 9 bases separating them. As DNA, the CDR3 is TGTGCCAGCAGCCCCCCCCGAAACACTGAAGCTTTCTTT. This sequence encodes CASSPPRNTEAFF.

The chain uses TRBV7-3 and TRBJ1-1; D possibly corresponds to TRBD1 (5 bases). V was pared by 1 base and J by 4 bases, with 7 bases between. Germline CDR1 is SGHTA and CDR2 is FQGTGA. The CDR3 runs to 13 residues. CDR3 bases: TGTGCCAGCAGCTTAATGGGGGGCACTGAAGCTTTCTTT. Protein sequence: CASSLMGGTEAFF.

The chain recombines TRBV5-4 with TRBJ1-1, with 7 bases aligning to TRBD1. V shed 6 bases, J shed 0 bases, and the junction held 5 bases outside the gene matches. Germline V gene sequence: CDR1 SGHNT, CDR2 YYREEE (reference sequence). The CDR3 extends over 14 amino acids. The CDR3 protein is CASTETGLNTEAFF. The CDR3 DNA follows: TGTGCCAGCACCGAGACAGGGTTGAACACTGAAGCTTTCTTT.

This chain uses TRBV4-2 with TRBJ2-7; D perhaps matches TRBD2 (5 bases). The germline V gene has CDR1 LGHNA and CDR2 YNFKEQ. V was clipped by 0 bases and J by 2 bases, with 17 bases between them. The CDR3 runs to 17 residues. The chain's CDR3 is CASSQEEARLSTYEQYF. In DNA form, the CDR3 reads TGTGCCAGCAGCCAAGAAGAGGCTAGACTATCCACCTACGAGCAGTACTTC.

In its sample, this clone was seen a few times. J is TRBJ2-2 and V is TRBV5-4, with 7 bases fitting TRBD1. Germline assignment: CDR1 SGHNT and CDR2 YYREEE (reference sequence). This CDR3 region has 15 residues. V lost 4 bases to trimming and J lost 5 bases; unmatched junction nucleotides: 8. The CDR3 bases are TGTGCCAGCAGCCTCGACAGGGTGAAGACCGGGGAGCTGTTTTTT. It is translated as CASSLDRVKTGELFF.